One sample yielded the 25 T cell receptor beta chains listed below, sequenced in a study of OX40 agonist ivuxolimab in advanced cancers. Sequencing was performed with immunoSEQ multiplex PCR; in TCRdb, only in-frame clones are kept and a portion is missing. In the table there are around 90,000 clones, more than 75% of which are singletons. This material consisted of CD4+ or CD8+ T cells sorted from blood, taken in a trial of the OX40 agonist ivuxolimab. The receptor set was obtained from an adult with an advanced solid tumor such as melanoma, head and neck, liver or kidney cancer.

This chain links TRBV14 with TRBJ2-5, with D possibly matching TRBD2 (6 bases). V lost 2 bases and J lost 2, with 15 bases in between. The germline V gene has CDR1 SGHDN and CDR2 FVKESK. The CDR3 is 16 amino acids. The CDR3 region is CASSQPPRGRQETQYF. CDR3 sequence (DNA): TGTGCCAGCAGCCAACCCCCTCGGGGGAGACAAGAGACCCAGTACTTC.

Only a few counts were recorded for this clone. The chain joins TRBV25-1 to TRBJ1-2; the D gene is possibly TRBD1 (6 bases). Deletions cut 6 bases from V and 2 bases from J, with 16 bases between. The CDR3 is made up of 15 amino acids. Per the germline V gene, CDR1 is MGHDK and CDR2 is SYGVNS. Here the CDR3 reads CASSPPGQGNYGYTF. In DNA, the CDR3 is TGTGCCAGCAGCCCGCCGGGACAAGGCAACTATGGCTACACCTTC.

The chain is built from TRBV7-2 and TRBJ2-1; no clear D. Germline values: CDR1 SGHTA, CDR2 FQGNSA. Deletions cut 0 bases from V and 8 bases from J, with 8 bases between. This CDR3 region has 13 residues. In DNA, the CDR3 is TGTGCCAGCAGCTTAGCCCTCCGCTATGAGCAGTTCTTC. It codes for CASSLALRYEQFF.

This chain connects TRBV27 to TRBJ1-5, with a tentative D call TRBD1 (6 bases). V lost 5 bases and J 0 bases, leaving 11 bases between the germline ends. In germline, CDR1 is MNHEY, CDR2 SMNVEV (reference sequence). This CDR3 region has 15 residues. CDR3 amino acids: CASSPGQTSNQPQHF. The CDR3 nucleotides are TGTGCCAGCAGTCCCGGACAGACTAGCAATCAGCCCCAGCATTTT.

This clone was counted a few times. This chain uses TRBV18 with TRBJ1-6, with D unclear. Per the germline V gene, CDR1 is KGHSH and CDR2 is LQKENI. The CDR3 length is 14 residues. With 6 bases removed from V and 8 bases from J, the gap between germline ends came to 14 bases. CDR3 bases: TGTGCCAGCTCGCTTGGGCCTGCGGATTCACCCCTCCACTTT. Amino acid sequence: CASSLGPADSPLHF.

The rearrangement joins TRBV5-4 to TRBJ2-5; 15 bases line up with TRBD2. The germline V gene has CDR1 SGHNT and CDR2 YYREEE (reference sequence). Trimming at V came to 4 bases and at J to 5 bases, leaving 6 bases not matched to a gene. The CDR3 is 16 residues long. CDR3 amino acids: CASSLRTSGGGETQYF. CDR3 sequence (DNA): TGTGCCAGCAGCCTTAGGACTAGCGGGGGGGGCGAGACCCAGTACTTC.

The genes are TRBV9 and TRBJ2-7, with D possibly being TRBD2 (6 bases). V dropped 3 bases and J dropped 2 bases, with 12 bases sitting between them. The CDR3 loop spans 14 amino acids. Germline V lookup: CDR1 SGDLS, CDR2 YYNGEE. In DNA, the CDR3 is TGTGCCAGCAGCGCCTTTGGGGAGGCCTACGAGCAGTACTTC. Its protein product is CASSAFGEAYEQYF.

The gene calls are TRBV2 and TRBJ2-7; D may be TRBD1 (6 bases). There are 16 residues in the CDR3. The germline gives CDR1 SNHLY, CDR2 FYNNEI. The V end was cut by 1 base, the J end by 1 base, with 14 bases between. The CDR3 sequence: CASSEVSGDPSYEQYF. CDR3 DNA: TGTGCCAGCAGTGAAGTTTCAGGGGACCCTTCCTACGAGCAGTACTTC.

The chain links TRBV11-2 to TRBJ2-7, with D perhaps TRBD1 (5 bases). V lost 3 bases, J lost 5 bases, and 14 bases lay in between. Germline CDR1 SGHAT, CDR2 FQNNGV. The CDR3 has 14 amino acids. The CDR3 protein is CASSLVAGWDEQYF. DNA for the CDR3: TGTGCCAGCAGCTTGGTGGCAGGGTGGGACGAGCAGTACTTC.

Here the CDR3 reads CASSIPAGGHGGYTF. Here the CDR3 DNA reads TGTGCCAGTAGTATTCCCGCGGGGGGACACGGCGGCTACACCTTC. The chain combines TRBV19 with TRBJ1-2; a possible D gene is TRBD1 (6 bases). Trimming left V 3 bases short and J 8 bases short, with 19 bases between. CDR1 LNHDA and CDR2 SQIVND come from the germline V gene (reference sequence). The CDR3 consists of 15 residues.

The chain links TRBV11-2 to TRBJ2-3; D could derive from TRBD1 or TRBD2 (6 bases each). V was pared by 0 bases and J by 2 bases, with 15 bases between. Germline lookup yields CDR1 SGHAT and CDR2 FQNNGV. There are 17 residues in the CDR3. The CDR3 coding sequence is TGTGCCAGCAGCTTAGATTCCGGGGGCGGTTACACAGATACGCAGTATTTT. This sequence encodes CASSLDSGGGYTDTQYF.

This clone was observed a single time. The chain links TRBV28 to TRBJ1-2; a weak D match, TRBD1 (5 bases). This CDR3 has 14 amino acids. V was clipped by 5 bases and J by 4 bases, with 14 bases between them. Germline assignment: CDR1 MDHEN and CDR2 SYDVKM. As DNA, the CDR3 is TGTGCCAGCAGTCTGGGGCGGGGTGGCTATGGCTACACCTTC. It yields the protein CASSLGRGGYGYTF.

This clone showed up just a few times. The chain links TRBV4-1 to TRBJ2-7; TRBD2 agrees at 10 bases. CDR1 is MGHRA, CDR2 YSYEKL, per germline. The length of the CDR3 is 14 residues. Trimming at V came to 1 base and at J to 6 bases, leaving 3 bases not matched to a gene. CDR3 sequence: CASSQVWTSGEQYF. In DNA form, the CDR3 reads TGCGCCAGCAGCCAAGTTTGGACTAGCGGCGAGCAGTACTTC.

This clone was counted once. V gene TRBV5-6 combines with J gene TRBJ2-2; TRBD1 agrees at 12 bases. Germline V gene data show CDR1 as SGHDT and CDR2 as YYEEEE. This CDR3 spans 16 amino acids. After removal of 6 bases from V and 0 bases from J, the junction contained 3 bases not matched to a gene. Here the CDR3 DNA reads TGTGCCAGCACCGGGACAGGGGGCGCGAACACCGGGGAGCTGTTTTTT. Its translation: CASTGTGGANTGELFF. The whole variable domain, filled in from reference TRBV5-6 and TRBJ2-2, reads DAGVTQSPTHLIKTRGQQVTLRCSPKSGHDTVSWYQQALGQGPQFIFQYYEEEERQRGNFPDRFSGHQFPNYSSELNVNALLLGDSALYLCASTGTGGANTGELFFGEGSRLTVL.

The chain links TRBV6-1 to TRBJ2-7, with 10 bases lining up with TRBD2. V lost 4 bases to trimming and J lost 4 bases; unmatched junction nucleotides: 16. Germline CDR1 and CDR2: MNHNS and SASEGT. The CDR3 loop spans 18 amino acids. The CDR3 sequence is CASSALAGGAGGPYEQYF. The CDR3 DNA reads TGTGCCAGCAGTGCACTCGCCGGGGGAGCGGGGGGGCCTTACGAGCAGTACTTC.

The sample holds one count of this clone. V usage is TRBV6-1 and J usage is TRBJ1-5; no definite D call. The CDR3 loop spans 13 amino acids. The germline CDR1 and CDR2 sequences are MNHNS and SASEGT. V was shortened by 6 bases and J by 4 bases, with 10 bases between the two germline ends. CDR3 DNA sequence: TGTGCCAGCAGACGGGTTATTAATCAGCCCCAGCATTTT. Its protein product is CASRRVINQPQHF.

V usage is TRBV6-5 and J usage is TRBJ1-4; D is unresolved. Trimming stripped 5 bases from V and 5 bases from J, with 15 bases between. The CDR3 extends over 15 amino acids. Germline values: CDR1 MNHEY, CDR2 SVGAGI. The chain's CDR3 is CASSPWTTTNEKLFF. The CDR3 DNA sequence: TGTGCCAGCAGTCCATGGACCACCACGAATGAAAAACTGTTTTTT.

The rearrangement links TRBV9 to TRBJ2-5; TRBD1 aligns across 8 bases. The CDR3 length is 15 residues. CDR1 and CDR2 from the germline V gene are SGDLS and YYNGEE. J gave up 2 bases and V 4 bases, and 7 bases lay outside the gene matches. The CDR3: CASSPGQGGQETQYF. For the CDR3, the DNA is TGTGCCAGCAGCCCCGGACAGGGAGGTCAAGAGACCCAGTACTTC.

This chain joins TRBV5-5 and TRBJ1-2, with a possible D match to TRBD1 (5 bases). Germline V gene lookup returns CDR1 SGHKS and CDR2 YYEKEE (reference sequence). The CDR3 has 14 amino acids. V lost 0 bases, J lost 4 bases, and 10 bases lay in between. CDR3 protein: CASSLGGRAYGYTF. CDR3 bases: TGTGCCAGCAGCTTGGGCGGCAGGGCCTATGGCTACACCTTC.

Notes on this clone: The identical CDR3 is also encoded by other nucleotide sequences in the sample. The rearrangement links TRBV7-9 to TRBJ1-1; D unresolved. Trimming left V 4 bases short and J 1 base short, with 10 bases between. CDR1 is SEHNR and CDR2 is FQNEAQ in the germline V gene (reference sequence). The CDR3 runs to 14 residues. The CDR3 loop is CASSSRAANTEAFF. CDR3 coding DNA: TGTGCCAGCAGCTCCCGGGCCGCGAACACTGAAGCTTTCTTT. Looking up the rest from reference TRBV7-9 and TRBJ1-1 gives the full variable domain: DTGVSQNPRHKITKRGQNVTFRCDPISEHNRLYWYRQTLGQGPEFLTYFQNEAQLEKSRLLSDRFSAERPKGSFSTLEIQRTEQGDSAMYLCASSSRAANTEAFFGQGTRLTVV.

This rearrangement joins TRBV19 to TRBJ2-7, with TRBD2 matching 8 bases. V was pared by 5 bases and J by 2 bases, with 8 bases of the junction left unmatched. CDR1 is LNHDA, CDR2 SQIVND, per germline (reference sequence). CDR3 length: 15 amino acids. The CDR3 nucleotides read TGTGCCAGTAGTTATGCCGGGGGGGCCCCCTACGAGCAGTACTTC. Protein: CASSYAGGAPYEQYF.

The gene calls are TRBV6-1 and TRBJ2-7; D possibly corresponds to TRBD2 (5 bases). CDR1 MNHNS and CDR2 SASEGT come from the germline V gene. V lost 1 base and J lost 4, with 11 bases in between. This CDR3 comprises 14 residues. CDR3 sequence reads: CASSEGRSLYEQYF. CDR3 DNA sequence: TGTGCCAGCAGTGAAGGGAGGTCACTATACGAGCAGTACTTC.

The V gene is TRBV6-6, the J gene TRBJ1-1, with 10 bases that match TRBD1. This CDR3 is 15 amino acids long. The germline V gene encodes CDR1 MNHNY and CDR2 SVGAGI (reference sequence). With 5 bases clipped from V and 2 bases from J, the junction kept 5 bases outside the gene matches. CDR3 in DNA: TGTGCCAGCAGTACGCGGACAGGGGGAAACACTGAAGCTTTCTTT. This sequence encodes CASSTRTGGNTEAFF.

The V gene is TRBV4-2, the J gene TRBJ1-5, with D perhaps TRBD1 (5 bases). Germline CDR1 LGHNA, CDR2 YNFKEQ. V was shortened by 3 bases and J by 5 bases, with 11 bases between the two germline ends. CDR3 length equals 14 residues. CDR3 nucleotides: TGTGCCAGCAGCCACGGGACGGGGGATCAGCCCCAGCATTTT. Translating it yields CASSHGTGDQPQHF.

This chain links TRBV11-2 with TRBJ1-5; D is unclear. Germline V gene sequence: CDR1 SGHAT, CDR2 FQNNGV. The CDR3 loop spans 15 amino acids. V was cut by 1 base and J by 0 bases, with 7 bases left in between. The CDR3 DNA is TGTGCCAGCAGCTTAGGGGATTATAGCAATCAGCCCCAGCATTTT. Its protein product is CASSLGDYSNQPQHF.